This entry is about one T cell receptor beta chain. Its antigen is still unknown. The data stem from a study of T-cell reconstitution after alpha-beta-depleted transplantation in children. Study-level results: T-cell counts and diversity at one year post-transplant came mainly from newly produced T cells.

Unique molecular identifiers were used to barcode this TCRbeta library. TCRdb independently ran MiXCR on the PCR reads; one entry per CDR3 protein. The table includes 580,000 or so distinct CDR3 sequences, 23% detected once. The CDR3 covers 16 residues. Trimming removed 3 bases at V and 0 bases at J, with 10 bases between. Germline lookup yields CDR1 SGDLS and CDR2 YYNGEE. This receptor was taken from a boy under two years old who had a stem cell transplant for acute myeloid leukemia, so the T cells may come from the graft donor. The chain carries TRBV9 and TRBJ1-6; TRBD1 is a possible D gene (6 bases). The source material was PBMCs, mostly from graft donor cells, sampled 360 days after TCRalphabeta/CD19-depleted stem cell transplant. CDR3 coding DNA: TGTGCCAGCAGCGCCGGACAGAGCTCCTATAATTCACCCCTCCACTTT. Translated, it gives CASSAGQSSYNSPLHF.